This TCR beta chain was sequenced for a study of shared clonotypes between healthy human individuals. Across the whole study: Three plates were used per donor for CD4 naive, three for CD4 memory, two for CD8 naive and one for CD8 memory. The study's findings and limits: When compared with the clonotypes that were shared by all four sorted-subset donors, the non-shared clonotypes turned out to have lower generation probabilities.

Points on this clone: The antigen remains undetermined.

Terminally differentiated effector memory CD45RA+ cells were excluded from the naive CD8 cells, which were CD45RO-negative and positively selected for CCR7. The CDR3 is 13 amino acids. Per the germline V gene, CDR1 is MNHEY and CDR2 is SMNVEV (reference sequence). The V end was cut by 5 bases, the J end by 2 bases, with 10 bases between. The assay was immunoSEQ multiplex PCR, and TCRdb's table has in-frame clones only and misses some. The profile covers more than 500,000 clones, with approximately 96% appearing a single time and about 0.11% taken by the ten largest. The rearrangement links TRBV27 to TRBJ2-7; D gene unclear. The sequencing sample was made of naive CD8+ T cells sorted from blood. This TCR was sampled from a woman aged 25-40 years in good health. The CDR3 spells CASSPGRAYEQYF. The DNA of the CDR3 is TGTGCCAGCAGTCCTGGACGCGCCTACGAGCAGTACTTC.